A single sample is the source of the 2 T cell receptor beta chains below, sequenced in a study of cytomegalovirus exposure and HLA in healthy donors. Libraries were prepared by immunoSEQ multiplex PCR; TCRdb keeps only in-frame clonotypes and omits some of them. The sample shows about 360,000 clones, 86% of them seen only once. The source material was PBMCs. Receptors were obtained from a woman younger than 30 in good health and CMV-seronegative.

This clone came up a few times. The chain employs TRBV2 and TRBJ1-1; D not resolved. Trimming took 3 bases from V and 0 from J, leaving 11 bases between them. Germline assignment: CDR1 SNHLY and CDR2 FYNNEI. CDR3 length: 15 residues. The CDR3 coding sequence is TGTGCCAGCAGTGAGGAGACGCCTGTGAACACTGAAGCTTTCTTT. Encoded protein: CASSEETPVNTEAFF.

The chain uses TRBV10-3 and TRBJ2-5, with TRBD2 matching 11 bases. V was clipped by 3 bases and J by 5 bases; unmatched bases: 11. Germline CDR1 ENHRY, CDR2 SYGVKD. The CDR3 spans 17 residues. The CDR3 nucleotides are TGTGCCATCAGTGAAGGCCCCCTAGCGGGGGGTCCGGAGACCCAGTACTTC. Encoded protein: CAISEGPLAGGPETQYF.